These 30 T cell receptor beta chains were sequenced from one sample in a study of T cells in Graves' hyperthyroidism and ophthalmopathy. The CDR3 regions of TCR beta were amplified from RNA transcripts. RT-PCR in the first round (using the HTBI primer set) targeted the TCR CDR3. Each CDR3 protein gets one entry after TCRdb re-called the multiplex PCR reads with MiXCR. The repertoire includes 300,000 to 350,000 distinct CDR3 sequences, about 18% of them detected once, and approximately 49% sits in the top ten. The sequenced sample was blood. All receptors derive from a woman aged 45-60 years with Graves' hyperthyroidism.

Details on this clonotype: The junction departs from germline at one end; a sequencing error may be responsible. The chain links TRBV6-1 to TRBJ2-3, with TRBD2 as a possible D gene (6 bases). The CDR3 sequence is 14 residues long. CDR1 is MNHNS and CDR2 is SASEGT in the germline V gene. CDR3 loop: CASRRRGLADTRYF. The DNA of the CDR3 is TGTGCCAGCAGACGAAGGGGACTGGCAGATACGCGGTATTTT.

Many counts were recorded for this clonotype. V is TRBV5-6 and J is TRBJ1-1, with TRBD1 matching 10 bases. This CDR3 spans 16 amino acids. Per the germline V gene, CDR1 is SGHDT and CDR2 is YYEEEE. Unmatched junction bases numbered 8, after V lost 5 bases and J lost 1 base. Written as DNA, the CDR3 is TGTGCCAGCAGTCATGCCGGACAGGGGGGGAACACTGAAGCTTTCTTT. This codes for CASSHAGQGGNTEAFF.

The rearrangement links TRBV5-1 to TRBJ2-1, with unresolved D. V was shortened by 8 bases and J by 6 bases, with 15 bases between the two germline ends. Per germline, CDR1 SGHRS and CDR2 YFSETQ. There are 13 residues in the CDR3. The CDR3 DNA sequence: TGCGCCAGTGCGGAAAACACCGTCAATGAGCAGTTCTTC. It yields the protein CASAENTVNEQFF.

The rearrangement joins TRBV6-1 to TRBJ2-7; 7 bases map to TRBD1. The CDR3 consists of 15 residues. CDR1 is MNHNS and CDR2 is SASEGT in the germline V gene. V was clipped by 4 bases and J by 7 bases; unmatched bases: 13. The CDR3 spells CASSAPGTVAGEQYF. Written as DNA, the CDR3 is TGTGCCAGCAGTGCCCCGGGGACAGTTGCTGGTGAGCAGTACTTC.

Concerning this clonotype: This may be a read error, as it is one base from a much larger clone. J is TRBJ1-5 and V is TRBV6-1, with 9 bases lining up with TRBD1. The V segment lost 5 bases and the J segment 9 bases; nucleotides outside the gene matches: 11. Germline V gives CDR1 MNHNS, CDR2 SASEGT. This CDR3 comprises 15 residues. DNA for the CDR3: TGTGCCAGCAGTCCCTCCGGGACAGGGACTCGGCCCCAGCATTTT. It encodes CASSPSGTGTRPQHF.

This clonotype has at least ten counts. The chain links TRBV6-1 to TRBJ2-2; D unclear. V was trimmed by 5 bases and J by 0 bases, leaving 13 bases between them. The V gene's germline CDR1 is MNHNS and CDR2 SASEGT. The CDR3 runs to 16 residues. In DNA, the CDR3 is TGTGCCAGCAGTTATCGTGACCCCGCGAACACCGGGGAGCTGTTTTTT. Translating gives CASSYRDPANTGELFF.

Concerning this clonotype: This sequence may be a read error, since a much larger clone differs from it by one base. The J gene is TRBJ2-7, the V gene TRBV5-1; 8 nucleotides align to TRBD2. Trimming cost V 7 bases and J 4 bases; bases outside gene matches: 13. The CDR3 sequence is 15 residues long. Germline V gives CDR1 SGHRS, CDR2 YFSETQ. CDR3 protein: CASRSIGAGGYEQYF. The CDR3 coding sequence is TGCGCCAGCCGGTCCATAGGGGCGGGGGGATACGAGCAGTACTTC.

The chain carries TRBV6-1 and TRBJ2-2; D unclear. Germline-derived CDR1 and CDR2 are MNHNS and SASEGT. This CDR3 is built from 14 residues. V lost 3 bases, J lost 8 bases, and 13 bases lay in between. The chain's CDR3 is CASSDTDTEGELFF. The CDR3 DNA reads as TGTGCCAGCAGTGACACCGATACCGAGGGGGAGCTGTTTTTT.

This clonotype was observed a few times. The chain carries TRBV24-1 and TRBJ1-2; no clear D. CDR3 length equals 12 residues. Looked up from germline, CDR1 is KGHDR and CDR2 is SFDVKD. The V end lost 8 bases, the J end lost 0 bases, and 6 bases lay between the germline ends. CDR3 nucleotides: TGTGCCACCAATGACGCTAACTATGGCTACACCTTC. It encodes CATNDANYGYTF.

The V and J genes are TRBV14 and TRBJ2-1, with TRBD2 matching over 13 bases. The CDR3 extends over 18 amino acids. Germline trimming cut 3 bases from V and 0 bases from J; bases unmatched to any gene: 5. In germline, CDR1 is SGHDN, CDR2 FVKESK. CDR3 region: CASSQGLAGILSYNEQFF. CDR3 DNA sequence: TGTGCCAGCAGCCAGGGACTAGCGGGGATCCTCTCCTACAATGAGCAGTTCTTC.

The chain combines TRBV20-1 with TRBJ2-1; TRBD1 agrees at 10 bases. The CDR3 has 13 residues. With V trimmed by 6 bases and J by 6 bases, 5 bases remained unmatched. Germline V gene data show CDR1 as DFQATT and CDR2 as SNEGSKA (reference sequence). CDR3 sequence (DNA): TGCAGTGCCCCGGGACAGGGGTTCAATGAGCAGTTCTTC. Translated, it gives CSAPGQGFNEQFF.

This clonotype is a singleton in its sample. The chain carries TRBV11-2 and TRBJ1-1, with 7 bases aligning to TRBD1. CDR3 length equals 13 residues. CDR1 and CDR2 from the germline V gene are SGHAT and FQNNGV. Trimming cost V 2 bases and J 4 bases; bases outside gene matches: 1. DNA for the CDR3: TGTGCCAGCAGCTTATGGACAGGCACTGAAGCTTTCTTT. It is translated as CASSLWTGTEAFF.

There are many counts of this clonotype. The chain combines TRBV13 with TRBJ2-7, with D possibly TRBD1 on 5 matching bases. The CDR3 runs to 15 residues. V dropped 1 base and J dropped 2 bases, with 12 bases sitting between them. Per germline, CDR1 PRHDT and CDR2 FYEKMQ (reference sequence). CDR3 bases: TGTGCCAGCAGCTTAGCCTTACAGGACACCTACGAGCAGTACTTC. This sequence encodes CASSLALQDTYEQYF.

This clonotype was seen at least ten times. The CDR3 is CASSFSDGVFYEQYV. The CDR3 DNA sequence: TGTGCCAGCAGCTTCAGTGATGGAGTCTTCTACGAGCAGTACGTC. The chain recombines TRBV11-2 with TRBJ2-7, with unresolved D. Trimming removed 3 bases from V and 3 bases from J, with 15 bases in between. The CDR3 consists of 15 residues. Germline V gene sequence: CDR1 SGHAT, CDR2 FQNNGV.

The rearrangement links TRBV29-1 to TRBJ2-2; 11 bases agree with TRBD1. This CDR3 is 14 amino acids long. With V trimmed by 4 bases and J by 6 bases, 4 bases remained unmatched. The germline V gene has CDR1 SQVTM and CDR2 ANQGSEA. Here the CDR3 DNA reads TGCAGCGTTGGAGGACAGGGGGCAGCCGGGGAGCTGTTTTTT. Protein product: CSVGGQGAAGELFF.

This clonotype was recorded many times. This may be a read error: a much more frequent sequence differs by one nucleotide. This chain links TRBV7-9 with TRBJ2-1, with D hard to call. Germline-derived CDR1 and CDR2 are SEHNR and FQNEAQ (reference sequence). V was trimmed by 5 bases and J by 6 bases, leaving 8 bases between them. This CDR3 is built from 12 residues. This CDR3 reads CASSRSSNEQFF. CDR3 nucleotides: TGTGCCAGCAGCCGCTCTAGCAATGAGCAGTTCTTC.

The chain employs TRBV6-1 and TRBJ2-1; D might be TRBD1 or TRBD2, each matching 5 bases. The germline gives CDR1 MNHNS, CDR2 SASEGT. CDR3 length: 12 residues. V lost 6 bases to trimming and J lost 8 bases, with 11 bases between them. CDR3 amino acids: CASRSGRDEQFF. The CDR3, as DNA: TGTGCCAGCAGGTCGGGACGGGATGAGCAGTTCTTC.

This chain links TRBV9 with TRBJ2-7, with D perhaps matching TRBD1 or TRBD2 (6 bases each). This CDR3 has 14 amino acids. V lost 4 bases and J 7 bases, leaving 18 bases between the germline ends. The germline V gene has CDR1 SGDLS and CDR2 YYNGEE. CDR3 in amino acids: CASSSPGAPFEQYF. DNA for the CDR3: TGTGCCAGCAGCTCCCCGGGGGCTCCGTTTGAGCAGTACTTC.

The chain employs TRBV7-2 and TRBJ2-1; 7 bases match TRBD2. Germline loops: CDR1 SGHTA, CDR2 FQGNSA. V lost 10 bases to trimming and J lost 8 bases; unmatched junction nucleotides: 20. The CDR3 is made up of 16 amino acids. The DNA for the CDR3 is TGTGCCACGATGTCAGGTTTGGCGGGAGCGGGGTATGAGCAGTTCTTC. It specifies CATMSGLAGAGYEQFF.

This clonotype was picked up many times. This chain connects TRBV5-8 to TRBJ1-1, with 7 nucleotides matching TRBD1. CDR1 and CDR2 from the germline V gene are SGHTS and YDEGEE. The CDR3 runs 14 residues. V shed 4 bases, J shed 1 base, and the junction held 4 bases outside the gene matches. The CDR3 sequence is CASSNRGTNTEAFF. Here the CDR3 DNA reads TGTGCCAGCAGCAACAGGGGTACGAACACTGAAGCTTTCTTT.

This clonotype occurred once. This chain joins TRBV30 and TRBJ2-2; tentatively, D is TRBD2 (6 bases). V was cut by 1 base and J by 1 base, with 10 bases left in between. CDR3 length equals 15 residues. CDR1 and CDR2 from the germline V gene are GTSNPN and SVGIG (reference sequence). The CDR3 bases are TGTGCCTGGAGTGCAACTAGCCGGAACACCGGGGAGCTGTTTTTT. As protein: CAWSATSRNTGELFF.

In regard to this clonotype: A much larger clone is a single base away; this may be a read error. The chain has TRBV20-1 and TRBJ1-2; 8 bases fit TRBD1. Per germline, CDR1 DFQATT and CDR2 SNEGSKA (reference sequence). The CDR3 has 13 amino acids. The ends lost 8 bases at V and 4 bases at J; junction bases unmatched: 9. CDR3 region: CSTLRDRTYGYTF. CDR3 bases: TGCAGTACCCTCCGGGACAGGACCTATGGCTACACCTTC.

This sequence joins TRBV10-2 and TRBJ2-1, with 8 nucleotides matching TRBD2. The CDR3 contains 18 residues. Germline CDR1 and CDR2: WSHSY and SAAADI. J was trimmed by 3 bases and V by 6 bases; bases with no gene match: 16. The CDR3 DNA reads TGCGCCAGCAGCCCCCCACTCAGACGACTAGCGAACTACAATGAGCAGTTCTTC. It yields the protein CASSPPLRRLANYNEQFF.

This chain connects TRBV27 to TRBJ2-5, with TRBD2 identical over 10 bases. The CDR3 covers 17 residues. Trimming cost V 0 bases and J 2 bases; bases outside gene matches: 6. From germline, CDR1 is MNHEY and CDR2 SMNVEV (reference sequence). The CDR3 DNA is TGTGCCAGCAGTTTATCAACTAGCGGGATTGGACAAGAGACCCAGTACTTC. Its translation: CASSLSTSGIGQETQYF.

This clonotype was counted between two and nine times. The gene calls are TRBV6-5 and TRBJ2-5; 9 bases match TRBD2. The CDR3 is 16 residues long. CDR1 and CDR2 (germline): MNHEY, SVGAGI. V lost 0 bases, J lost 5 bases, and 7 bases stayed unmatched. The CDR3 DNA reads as TGTGCCAGCAGTTACTCCAACAGCGGGGGGCCGGAGACCCAGTACTTC. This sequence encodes CASSYSNSGGPETQYF.

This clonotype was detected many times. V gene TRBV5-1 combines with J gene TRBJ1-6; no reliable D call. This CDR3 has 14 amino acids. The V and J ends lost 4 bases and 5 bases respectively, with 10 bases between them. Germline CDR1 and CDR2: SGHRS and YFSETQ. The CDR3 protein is CASSHGGDNSPLHF. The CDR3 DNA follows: TGCGCCAGCAGCCACGGAGGCGATAATTCACCCCTCCACTTT.

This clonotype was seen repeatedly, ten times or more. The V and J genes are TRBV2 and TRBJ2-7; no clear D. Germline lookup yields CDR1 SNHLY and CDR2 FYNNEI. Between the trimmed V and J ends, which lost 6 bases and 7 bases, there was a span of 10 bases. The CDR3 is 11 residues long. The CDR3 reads CASSLMGEQYF. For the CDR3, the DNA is TGTGCCAGCAGCCTAATGGGGGAGCAGTACTTC.

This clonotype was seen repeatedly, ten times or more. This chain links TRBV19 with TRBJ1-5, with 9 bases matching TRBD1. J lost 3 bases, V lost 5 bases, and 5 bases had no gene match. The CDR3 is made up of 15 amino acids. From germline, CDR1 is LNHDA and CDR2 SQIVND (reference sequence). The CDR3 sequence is CASSSGTGNNQPQHF. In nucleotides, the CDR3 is TGTGCCAGTAGTTCCGGGACAGGGAACAATCAGCCCCAGCATTTT.

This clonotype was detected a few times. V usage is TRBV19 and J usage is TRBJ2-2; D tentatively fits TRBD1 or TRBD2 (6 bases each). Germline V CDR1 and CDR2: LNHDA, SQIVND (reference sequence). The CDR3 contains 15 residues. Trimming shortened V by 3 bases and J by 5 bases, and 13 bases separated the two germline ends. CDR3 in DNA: TGTGCCAGTAGTATCCTGGGGGGCCAAACCGGGGAGCTGTTTTTT. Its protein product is CASSILGGQTGELFF. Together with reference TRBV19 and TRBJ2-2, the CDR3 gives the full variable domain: DGGITQSPKYLFRKEGQNVTLSCEQNLNHDAMYWYRQDPGQGLRLIYYSQIVNDFQKGDIAEGYSVSREKKESFPLTVTSAQKNPTAFYLCASSILGGQTGELFFGEGSRLTVL.

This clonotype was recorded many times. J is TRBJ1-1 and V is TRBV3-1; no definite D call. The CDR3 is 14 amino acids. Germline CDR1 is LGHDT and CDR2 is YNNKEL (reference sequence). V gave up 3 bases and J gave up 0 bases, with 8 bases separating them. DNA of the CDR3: TGTGCCAGCAGCCACTTAAACATGAACACTGAAGCTTTCTTT. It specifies CASSHLNMNTEAFF.